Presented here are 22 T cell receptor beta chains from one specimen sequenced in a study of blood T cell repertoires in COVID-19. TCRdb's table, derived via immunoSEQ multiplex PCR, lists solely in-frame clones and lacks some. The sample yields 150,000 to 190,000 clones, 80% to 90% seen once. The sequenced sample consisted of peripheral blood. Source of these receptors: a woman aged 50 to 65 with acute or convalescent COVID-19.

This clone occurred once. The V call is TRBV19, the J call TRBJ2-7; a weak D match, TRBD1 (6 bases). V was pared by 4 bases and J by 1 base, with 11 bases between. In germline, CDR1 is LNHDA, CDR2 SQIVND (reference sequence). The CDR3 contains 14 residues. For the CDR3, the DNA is TGTGCCAGTAGTAGTCCCCAGGGGTCCTACGAGCAGTACTTC. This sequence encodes CASSSPQGSYEQYF.

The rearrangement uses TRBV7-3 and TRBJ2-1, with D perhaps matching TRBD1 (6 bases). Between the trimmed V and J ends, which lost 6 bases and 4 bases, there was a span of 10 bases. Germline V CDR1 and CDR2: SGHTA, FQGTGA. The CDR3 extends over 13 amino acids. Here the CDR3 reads CASSRDNYNEQFF. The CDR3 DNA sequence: TGTGCCAGCAGTCGGGACAATTACAATGAGCAGTTCTTC.

CDR3 in amino acids: CASSPSSGLSGNTIYF. In DNA form, the CDR3 reads TGCGCCAGCAGCCCCTCCTCCGGACTCTCTGGAAACACCATATATTTT. The genes are TRBV4-3 and TRBJ1-3; D is undetermined. V lost 4 bases and J lost 0, with 13 bases in between. This CDR3 spans 16 amino acids. Germline CDR1 is LGHNA and CDR2 is YSLEER.

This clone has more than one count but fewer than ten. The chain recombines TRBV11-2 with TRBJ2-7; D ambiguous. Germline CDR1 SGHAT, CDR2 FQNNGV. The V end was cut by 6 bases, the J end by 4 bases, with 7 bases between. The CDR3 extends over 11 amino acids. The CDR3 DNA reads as TGTGCCAGCAGGAGTCTTTACGAGCAGTACTTC. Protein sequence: CASRSLYEQYF.

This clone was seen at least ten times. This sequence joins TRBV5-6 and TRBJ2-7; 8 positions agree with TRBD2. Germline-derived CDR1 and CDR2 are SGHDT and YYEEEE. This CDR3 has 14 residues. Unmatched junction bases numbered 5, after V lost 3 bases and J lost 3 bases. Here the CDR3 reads CASSSTSVYYEQYF. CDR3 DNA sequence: TGTGCCAGCAGCTCGACTAGCGTGTACTACGAGCAGTACTTC. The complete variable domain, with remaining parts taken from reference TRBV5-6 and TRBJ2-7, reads DAGVTQSPTHLIKTRGQQVTLRCSPKSGHDTVSWYQQALGQGPQFIFQYYEEEERQRGNFPDRFSGHQFPNYSSELNVNALLLGDSALYLCASSSTSVYYEQYFGPGTRLTVT.

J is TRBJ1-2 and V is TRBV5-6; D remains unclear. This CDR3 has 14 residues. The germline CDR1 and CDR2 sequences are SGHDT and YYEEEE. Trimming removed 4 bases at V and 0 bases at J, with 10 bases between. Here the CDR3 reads CASSPEPSNYGYTF. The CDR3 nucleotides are TGTGCCAGCAGCCCGGAGCCATCTAACTATGGCTACACCTTC.

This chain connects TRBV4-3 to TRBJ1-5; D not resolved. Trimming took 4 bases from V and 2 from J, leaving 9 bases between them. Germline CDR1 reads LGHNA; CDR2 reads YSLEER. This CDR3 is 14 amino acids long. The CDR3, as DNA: TGCGCCAGCAGCCCCGTCGCAGGCAATCAGCCCCAGCATTTT. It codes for CASSPVAGNQPQHF.

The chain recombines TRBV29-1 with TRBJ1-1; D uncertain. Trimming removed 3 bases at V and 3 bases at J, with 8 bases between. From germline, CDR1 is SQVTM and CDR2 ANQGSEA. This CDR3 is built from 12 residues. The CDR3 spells CSVDQDDTEAFF. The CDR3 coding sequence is TGCAGCGTTGATCAGGATGACACTGAAGCTTTCTTT.

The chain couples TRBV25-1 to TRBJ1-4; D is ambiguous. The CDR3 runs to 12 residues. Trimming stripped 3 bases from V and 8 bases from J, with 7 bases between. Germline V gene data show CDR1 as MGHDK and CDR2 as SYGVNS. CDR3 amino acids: CASSDYREKLFF. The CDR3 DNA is TGTGCCAGCAGTGATTATAGAGAAAAACTGTTTTTT.

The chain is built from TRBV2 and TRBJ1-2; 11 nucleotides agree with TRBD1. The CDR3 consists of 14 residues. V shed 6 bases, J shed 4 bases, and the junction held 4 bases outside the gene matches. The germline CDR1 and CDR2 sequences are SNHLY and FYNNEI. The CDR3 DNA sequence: TGTGCCAGCAGGGGACAGGGGGACAGCTATGGCTACACCTTC. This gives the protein CASRGQGDSYGYTF.

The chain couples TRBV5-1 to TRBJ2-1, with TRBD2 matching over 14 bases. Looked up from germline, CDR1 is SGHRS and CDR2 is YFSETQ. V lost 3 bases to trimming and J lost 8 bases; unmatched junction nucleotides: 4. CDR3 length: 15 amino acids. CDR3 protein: CASSSTSGGVHEQFF. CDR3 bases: TGCGCCAGCAGCTCGACTAGCGGGGGGGTACATGAGCAGTTCTTC.

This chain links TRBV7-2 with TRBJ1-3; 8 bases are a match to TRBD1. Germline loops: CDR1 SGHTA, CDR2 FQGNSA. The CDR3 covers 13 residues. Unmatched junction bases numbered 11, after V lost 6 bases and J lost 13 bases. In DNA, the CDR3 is TGTGCCAGCAGTCGCCGAGGACAGGGTAAAATATATTTT. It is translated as CASSRRGQGKIYF.

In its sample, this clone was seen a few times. The CDR3 protein is CASSSGDRELGEQFF. The CDR3, as DNA: TGTGCCAGCAGCTCCGGGGACAGGGAATTGGGTGAGCAGTTCTTC. This rearrangement joins TRBV9 to TRBJ2-1; 9 bases align to TRBD1. This CDR3 is built from 15 residues. Germline lookup yields CDR1 SGDLS and CDR2 YYNGEE. The ends lost 4 bases at V and 9 bases at J; junction bases unmatched: 11.

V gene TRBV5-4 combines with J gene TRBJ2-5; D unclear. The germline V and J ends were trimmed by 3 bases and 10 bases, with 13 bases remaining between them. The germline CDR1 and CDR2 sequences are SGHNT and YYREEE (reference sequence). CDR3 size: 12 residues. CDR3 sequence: CASSSTPQDQYF. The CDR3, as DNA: TGTGCCAGCAGCTCAACCCCCCAGGACCAGTACTTC. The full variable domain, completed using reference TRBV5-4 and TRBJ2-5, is ETGVTQSPTHLIKTRGQQVTLRCSSQSGHNTVSWYQQALGQGPQFIFQYYREEENGRGNFPPRFSGLQFPNYSSELNVNALELDDSALYLCASSSTPQDQYFGPGTRLLVL.

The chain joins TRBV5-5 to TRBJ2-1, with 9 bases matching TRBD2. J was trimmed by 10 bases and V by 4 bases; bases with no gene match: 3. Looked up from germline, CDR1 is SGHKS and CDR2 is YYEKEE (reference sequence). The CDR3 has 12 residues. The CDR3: CASSPGLAEQFF. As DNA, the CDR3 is TGTGCCAGCAGCCCGGGACTAGCAGAGCAGTTCTTC.

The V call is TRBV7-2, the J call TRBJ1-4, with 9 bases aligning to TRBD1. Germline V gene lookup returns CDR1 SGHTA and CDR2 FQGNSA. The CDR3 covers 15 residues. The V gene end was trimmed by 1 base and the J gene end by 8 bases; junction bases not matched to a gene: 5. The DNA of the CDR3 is TGTGCCAGCAGCTTAGATAGGACAGGGGTGGAAAAACTGTTTTTT. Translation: CASSLDRTGVEKLFF.

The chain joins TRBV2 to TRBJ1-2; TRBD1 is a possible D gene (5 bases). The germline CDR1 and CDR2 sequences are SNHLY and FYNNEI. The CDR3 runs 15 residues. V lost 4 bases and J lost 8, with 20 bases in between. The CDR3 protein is CASSGGSENLRGYTF. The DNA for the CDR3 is TGTGCCAGCAGTGGGGGCAGTGAGAACCTAAGAGGCTACACCTTC.

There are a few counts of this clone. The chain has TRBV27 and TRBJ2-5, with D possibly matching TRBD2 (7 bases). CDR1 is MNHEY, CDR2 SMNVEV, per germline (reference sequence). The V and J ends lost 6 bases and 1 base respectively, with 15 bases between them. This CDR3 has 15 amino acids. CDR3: CASRGGGTLQETQYF. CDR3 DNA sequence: TGTGCCAGCAGAGGGGGGGGAACTCTCCAAGAGACCCAGTACTTC.

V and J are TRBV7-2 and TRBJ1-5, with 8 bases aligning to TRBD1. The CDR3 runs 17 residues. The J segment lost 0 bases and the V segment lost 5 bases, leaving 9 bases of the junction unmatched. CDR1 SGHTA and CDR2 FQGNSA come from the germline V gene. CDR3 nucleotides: TGTGCCAGCAGCGATCGGGACAGGAGATATAGCAATCAGCCCCAGCATTTT. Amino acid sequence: CASSDRDRRYSNQPQHF.

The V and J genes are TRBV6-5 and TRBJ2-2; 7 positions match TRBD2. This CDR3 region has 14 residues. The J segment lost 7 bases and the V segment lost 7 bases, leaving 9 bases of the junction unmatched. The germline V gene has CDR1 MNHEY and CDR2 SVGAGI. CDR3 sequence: CASTGTKLGGELFF. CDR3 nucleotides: TGTGCCAGCACCGGGACTAAATTAGGCGGGGAGCTGTTTTTT.

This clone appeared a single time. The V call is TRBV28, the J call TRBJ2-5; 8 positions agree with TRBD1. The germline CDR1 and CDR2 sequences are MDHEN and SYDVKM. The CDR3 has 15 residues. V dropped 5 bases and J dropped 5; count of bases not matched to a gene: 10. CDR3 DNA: TGTGCCAGCAGTCCTGGGGCAGGGGGCCTGGAGACCCAGTACTTC. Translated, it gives CASSPGAGGLETQYF.

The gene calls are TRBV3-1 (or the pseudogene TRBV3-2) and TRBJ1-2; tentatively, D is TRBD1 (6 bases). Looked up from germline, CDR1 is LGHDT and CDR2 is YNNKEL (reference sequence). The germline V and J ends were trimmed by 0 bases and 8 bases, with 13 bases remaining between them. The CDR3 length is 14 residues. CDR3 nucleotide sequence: TGTGCCAGCAGCCAAGATCAGGGGCGCGGGGGCTACACCTTC. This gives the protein CASSQDQGRGGYTF.